Each of the 21 T cell receptor beta chains below was sequenced from the same sample in a study of blood T cell repertoires in COVID-19. Repertoires were generated with immunoSEQ multiplex PCR, while TCRdb's copy carries only in-frame clones and drops some. In the table there are tens of thousands of clones, around 83% of which are singletons. Sequences were obtained from peripheral blood. The receptors originated from a human donor in a cohort sampled during active COVID-19.

J is TRBJ2-7 and V is TRBV6-5, with 14 bases lining up with TRBD2. Germline CDR1 MNHEY, CDR2 SVGAGI. The CDR3 has 14 residues. The trim removed 8 bases at V and 4 bases at J, leaving 4 bases unmatched. CDR3 nucleotides: TGTGCCAGCGTCGGGACTAGCGGGAGTTACGAGCAGTACTTC. It codes for CASVGTSGSYEQYF.

This sequence joins TRBV18 and TRBJ2-2, with a tentative D call TRBD1 (5 bases). The CDR3 contains 17 residues. Germline V lookup: CDR1 KGHSH, CDR2 LQKENI. V was cut by 3 bases and J by 1 base, with 15 bases left in between. In nucleotides, the CDR3 is TGTGCCAGCTCACCGATACAGCAGGGCTGGAACACCGGGGAGCTGTTTTTT. It codes for CASSPIQQGWNTGELFF.

This clone was counted only a few times. This chain links TRBV11-3 with TRBJ2-1; 7 bases fit TRBD2. Per germline, CDR1 SGHNT and CDR2 YENEEA. The CDR3 covers 17 residues. Germline trimming cut 3 bases from V and 3 bases from J; bases unmatched to any gene: 11. The CDR3, as DNA: TGTGCCAGCAGCTTCCCTCGGGGTAGCGGGCTCTACAATGAGCAGTTCTTC. Its protein product is CASSFPRGSGLYNEQFF.

This chain joins TRBV4-2 and TRBJ2-6, with TRBD1 matching over 8 bases. The length of the CDR3 is 17 residues. Per the germline V gene, CDR1 is LGHNA and CDR2 is YNFKEQ. With V trimmed by 3 bases and J by 2 bases, 6 bases remained unmatched. This CDR3 is CASSHGQGITGANVLTF. In nucleotides, the CDR3 is TGTGCCAGCAGCCACGGACAGGGTATAACTGGGGCCAACGTCCTGACTTTC.

The V call is TRBV9, the J call TRBJ2-4; 15 bases match TRBD2. The J segment lost 7 bases and the V segment lost 4 bases, leaving 6 bases of the junction unmatched. The CDR3 sequence is 16 residues long. Germline V lookup: CDR1 SGDLS, CDR2 YYNGEE. Here the CDR3 DNA reads TGTGCCAGCAGCTTAGGACTAGCGGGAGGGCGGAACATTCAGTACTTC. It translates to CASSLGLAGGRNIQYF.

Written as DNA, the CDR3 is TGTGCCAGCAGCTTAGAGAGGGGAAACACCATATATTTT. Its protein product is CASSLERGNTIYF. The chain couples TRBV11-2 to TRBJ1-3; D not certain. V lost 0 bases and J lost 4, with 4 bases in between. The CDR3 has 13 amino acids. Germline CDR1 and CDR2: SGHAT and FQNNGV. The whole variable domain, remainder taken from reference TRBV11-2 and TRBJ1-3, is EAGVAQSPRYKIIEKRQSVAFWCNPISGHATLYWYQQILGQGPKLLIQFQNNGVVDDSQLPKDRFSAERLKGVDSTLKIQPAKLEDSAVYLCASSLERGNTIYFGEGSWLTVV.

This rearrangement joins TRBV5-1 to TRBJ2-1; 11 bases match TRBD2. Germline V gives CDR1 SGHRS, CDR2 YFSETQ. The length of the CDR3 is 15 residues. J was trimmed by 5 bases and V by 3 bases; bases with no gene match: 4. CDR3 protein: CASSYSSGGNNEQFF. In DNA, the CDR3 is TGCGCCAGCAGCTACTCTAGCGGGGGGAACAATGAGCAGTTCTTC. Full variable domain (rest looked up from reference TRBV5-1 and TRBJ2-1): KAGVTQTPRYLIKTRGQQVTLSCSPISGHRSVSWYQQTPGQGLQFLFEYFSETQRNKGNFPGRFSGRQFSNSRSEMNVSTLELGDSALYLCASSYSSGGNNEQFFGPGTRLTVL.

J is TRBJ1-2 and V is TRBV4-2; 7 bases line up with TRBD1. CDR1 is LGHNA and CDR2 is YNFKEQ in the germline V gene. The CDR3 has 15 residues. J lost 0 bases, V lost 4 bases, and 5 bases had no gene match. The CDR3 coding sequence is TGTGCCAGCAGCCTGGGACAGCGGACTAACTATGGCTACACCTTC. This translates into CASSLGQRTNYGYTF.

The chain uses TRBV9 and TRBJ2-7; 14 bases match TRBD2. The germline V gene encodes CDR1 SGDLS and CDR2 YYNGEE. The CDR3 length is 16 residues. V lost 4 bases and J lost 4; bases outside the gene matches: 7. Here the CDR3 DNA reads TGTGCCAGCAGCCCGGGACTAGCGGGAGAGGGGTACGAGCAGTACTTC. It yields the protein CASSPGLAGEGYEQYF.

The chain couples TRBV11-3 to TRBJ2-2; D gene unclear. V was trimmed by 5 bases and J by 3 bases, leaving 13 bases between them. In germline, CDR1 is SGHNT, CDR2 YENEEA. This CDR3 has 15 residues. CDR3 in DNA: TGTGCCAGCAGCCCCGCCCGCGGCCACACCGGGGAGCTGTTTTTT. The encoded protein is CASSPARGHTGELFF.

This chain links TRBV7-2 with TRBJ1-2; no reliable D call. CDR3 length: 14 residues. Germline loops: CDR1 SGHTA, CDR2 FQGNSA. The germline V and J ends were trimmed by 7 bases and 2 bases, with 14 bases remaining between them. As DNA, the CDR3 is TGTGCCAGCACCCCAAGCGGGGTAAACTATGGCTACACCTTC. It is translated as CASTPSGVNYGYTF.

Here the CDR3 DNA reads TGTGCCATCAGCCCGGGACAGGGGGCCACCATTGGCGACAGATCCTACAATGAGCAGTTCTTC. This sequence encodes CAISPGQGATIGDRSYNEQFF. This chain joins TRBV10-3 and TRBJ2-1; 12 bases agree with TRBD1. Germline values: CDR1 ENHRY, CDR2 SYGVKD. CDR3 size: 21 residues. V lost 6 bases to trimming and J lost 1 base; unmatched junction nucleotides: 19.

The chain couples TRBV5-5 to TRBJ2-5; 10 bases agree with TRBD1. Germline CDR1 and CDR2: SGHKS and YYEKEE (reference sequence). Unmatched junction bases numbered 19, after V lost 0 bases and J lost 5 bases. This CDR3 has 20 residues. DNA for the CDR3: TGTGCCAGCAGCTTGGTGTCTAGTGGAGCCGGGACAGGGGTGCGGGAGACCCAGTACTTC. Protein: CASSLVSSGAGTGVRETQYF. Using reference TRBV5-5 and TRBJ2-5 for the parts outside the CDR3, the full variable domain is DAGVTQSPTHLIKTRGQQVTLRCSPISGHKSVSWYQQVLGQGPQFIFQYYEKEERGRGNFPDRFSARQFPNYSSELNVNALLLGDSALYLCASSLVSSGAGTGVRETQYFGPGTRLLVL.

The CDR3 DNA sequence: TGTGCCAGCAGAAGGACAGGGGTAGTAGGGGAGCTGTTTTTT. As protein: CASRRTGVVGELFF. The genes are TRBV2 and TRBJ2-2; 9 bases agree with TRBD1. The CDR3 consists of 14 residues. The trim removed 6 bases at V and 8 bases at J, leaving 7 bases unmatched. Germline CDR1 SNHLY, CDR2 FYNNEI.

The chain couples TRBV5-6 to TRBJ2-7; tentative D call: TRBD1 (6 bases). The CDR3 length is 15 residues. Between the trimmed V and J ends, which lost 4 bases and 0 bases, there was a span of 14 bases. Germline assignment: CDR1 SGHDT and CDR2 YYEEEE. CDR3 in DNA: TGTGCCAGCAGCCGCCGGACAGCCTCCTCCTACGAGCAGTACTTC. It is translated as CASSRRTASSYEQYF.

This clone was seen more than once but under ten times. This chain connects TRBV5-6 to TRBJ1-2; TRBD1 aligns across 7 bases. The germline V gene encodes CDR1 SGHDT and CDR2 YYEEEE. The CDR3 is 14 residues long. The J segment lost 5 bases and the V segment lost 3 bases, leaving 7 bases of the junction unmatched. The CDR3 protein is CASSSLDRDYGYTF. In nucleotides, the CDR3 is TGTGCCAGCAGCTCGTTAGACAGGGATTATGGCTACACCTTC.

V gene TRBV27 combines with J gene TRBJ1-1; D is possibly TRBD1 (6 bases). In germline, CDR1 is MNHEY, CDR2 SMNVEV (reference sequence). Trimming cost V 3 bases and J 8 bases, with 13 bases left between them. CDR3 length: 13 amino acids. CDR3 sequence reads: CASSLRGQNEAFF. The DNA for the CDR3 is TGTGCCAGCAGTTTGAGGGGACAAAACGAAGCTTTCTTT.

This chain links TRBV19 with TRBJ1-4, with D maybe TRBD1 (5 bases). V lost 5 bases, J lost 5 bases, and 12 bases lay in between. This CDR3 spans 14 amino acids. Germline V gene sequence: CDR1 LNHDA, CDR2 SQIVND (reference sequence). The CDR3 DNA reads as TGTGCCAGTAGTGACGGCGGGGCCAATGAAAAACTGTTTTTT. It translates to CASSDGGANEKLFF. The full variable domain, in which reference TRBV19 and TRBJ1-4 provide the parts outside the CDR3, is DGGITQSPKYLFRKEGQNVTLSCEQNLNHDAMYWYRQDPGQGLRLIYYSQIVNDFQKGDIAEGYSVSREKKESFPLTVTSAQKNPTAFYLCASSDGGANEKLFFGSGTQLSVL.

The chain has TRBV24-1 and TRBJ2-1; 10 bases agree with TRBD2. The CDR3 is 13 amino acids. Per germline, CDR1 KGHDR and CDR2 SFDVKD. Trimming at V came to 8 bases and at J to 4 bases, leaving 1 base not matched to a gene. The CDR3 loop reads CATTTSGYNEQFF. CDR3 DNA: TGTGCCACCACGACTAGCGGGTACAATGAGCAGTTCTTC.

The chain carries TRBV11-3 and TRBJ2-4; TRBD1 aligns across 10 bases. The ends lost 4 bases at V and 0 bases at J; junction bases unmatched: 6. Per the germline V gene, CDR1 is SGHNT and CDR2 is YENEEA. This CDR3 region has 17 residues. CDR3 DNA sequence: TGTGCCAGCAGCTCCACCGGGACAGGGGTAGCCAAAAACATTCAGTACTTC. It translates to CASSSTGTGVAKNIQYF.

V usage is TRBV5-6 and J usage is TRBJ1-5; D remains ambiguous. Per the germline V gene, CDR1 is SGHDT and CDR2 is YYEEEE. V was clipped by 3 bases and J by 6 bases, with 13 bases between them. The CDR3 contains 14 residues. Here the CDR3 reads CASSYEGSPQPQHF. The CDR3 DNA is TGTGCCAGCAGCTACGAGGGTTCTCCTCAGCCCCAGCATTTT. Filled out from reference TRBV5-6 and TRBJ1-5, the complete variable domain reads DAGVTQSPTHLIKTRGQQVTLRCSPKSGHDTVSWYQQALGQGPQFIFQYYEEEERQRGNFPDRFSGHQFPNYSSELNVNALLLGDSALYLCASSYEGSPQPQHFGDGTRLSIL.